This TCR beta chain comes out of a study of human CD8 memory T cell subsets. Findings and caveats of the study: By Chao1 estimates, precursor exhausted T cells appeared less diverse than stem-like memory T cells. Minimally overlapping with each other were the repertoires of precursor exhausted and stem-like memory T cells.

This CDR3 is built from 20 residues. Libraries of TCR beta chains were produced by 5' RACE (UMI-labeled). After re-calling the 5' RACE reads, TCRdb lists one entry per CDR3 protein, DNA absent. Its clone listing holds approximately 9,900 distinct CDR3 sequences. With regard to this clonotype: Its specificity is unknown.

Isolation of the PBMC, which involved density gradient separation, used buffy coats from healthy donors. The chain employs TRBV21-1 and TRBJ2-7; no DNA is available, so the TRBD2 call from TCRdb remains unchecked. TRBV21-1 is termed a pseudogene. The sequence derives from a human donor in good health. The sample comprised CD8+ T cells from PBMCs. The CDR3 is CASSIDPNRRGLAGSYEQYF.